This entry describes one TCR beta chain. Its antigen remains unknown. V lost 1 base and J lost 4, with 5 bases in between. The CDR3 is 13 residues long. CDR1 is SGHAT and CDR2 is FQNNGV in the germline V gene. The record originates from a study of T cell repertoires in cytomegalovirus infection. The wider study: Through public TCR beta signatures, both CMV infection and matching HLA type were indicated. General observations from the study: HLA-C-restricted, CMV-specific TCR beta clonotypes were dominant ex vivo.

In TCRdb, the reads were re-called with MiXCR into one record per CDR3 protein. The top ten hold about a sixth of the sample, which has some 150,000 distinct CDR3 sequences, 5.5% to 7% seen once. The specimen sequenced was PBMCs. The chain recombines TRBV11-2 with TRBJ1-5; D gene unclear. The origin of this receptor is a human donor in good health (CMV status not recorded). Some clones in this sample may be carry-over from other donors' samples. The CDR3, as DNA: TGTGCCAGCAGCTTAGTGGGAAATCAGCCCCAGCATTTT. Translated, it gives CASSLVGNQPQHF.